A single sample gave rise to the 31 T cell receptor beta chains below, sequenced in a study of T cells after yellow fever vaccination. One entry per CDR3 protein results from TCRdb running MiXCR on the 5' RACE reads. This sample has fewer than 150,000 distinct CDR3 sequences, with 7.7% found just once. The sequenced sample was CD4+ T cells sorted from PBMCs, obtained 5 days after the yellow fever booster vaccination. All receptors come from a man aged 25-40 years who received the YFV17D yellow fever vaccine.

This clonotype was picked up many times. V is TRBV21-1 and J is TRBJ2-1; the table names TRBD1, a call not compared with the DNA. TRBV21-1 is a pseudogene. The CDR3 sequence is 15 residues long. CDR3 sequence: CASSKGAGRYNEQFF. CDR3 coding DNA: TGTGCCAGCAGCAAAGGGGCGGGACGTTACAATGAGCAGTTCTTC.

In the case of this clonotype: A much larger clone is a single base away; this may be a read error. This chain uses TRBV24-1 with TRBJ2-1, with 12 nucleotides matching TRBD2. There are 15 residues in the CDR3. With 4 bases clipped from V and 8 bases from J, the junction kept 5 bases outside the gene matches. Germline-derived CDR1 and CDR2 are KGHDR and SFDVKD. This chain's CDR3 is CATSERLAGVDEQFF. CDR3 coding DNA: TGTGCCACCAGTGAGAGACTAGCGGGAGTCGATGAGCAGTTCTTC.

This clonotype showed up many times. The chain joins TRBV6-5 to TRBJ2-5, with D uncertain. CDR1 is MNHEY and CDR2 is SVGAGI in the germline V gene. With 6 bases removed from V and 5 bases from J, the gap between germline ends came to 16 bases. CDR3 length equals 14 residues. The CDR3 sequence: CASRTKFLGETQYF. Written as DNA, the CDR3 is TGTGCCAGCAGGACGAAGTTTCTTGGGGAGACCCAGTACTTC.

In its sample, this clonotype was seen many times. This sequence joins TRBV7-2 and TRBJ1-6, with TRBD1 as a possible D gene (5 bases). Germline CDR1 is SGHTA and CDR2 is FQGNSA. With 5 bases removed from V and 3 bases from J, the gap between germline ends came to 17 bases. The CDR3 extends over 17 amino acids. The CDR3 sequence is CASSGARGSLYNSPLHF. CDR3 DNA sequence: TGTGCCAGCAGCGGGGCAAGAGGGTCTCTCTATAATTCACCCCTCCACTTT.

This clonotype showed up many times. This chain uses TRBV6-1 with TRBJ1-4; no firm D call. The germline V gene encodes CDR1 MNHNS and CDR2 SASEGT. There are 15 residues in the CDR3. Trimming left V 5 bases short and J 10 bases short, with 20 bases between. The DNA of the CDR3 is TGTGCCAGCAGTCCCCCATTGGAGAAGGAAAGAAAACTGTTTTTT. Its protein product is CASSPPLEKERKLFF.

This clonotype was found many times. V gene TRBV5-5 combines with J gene TRBJ2-1, with D perhaps matching TRBD1 (5 bases). Trimming cost V 0 bases and J 2 bases, with 12 bases left between them. Germline V CDR1 and CDR2: SGHKS, YYEKEE (reference sequence). This CDR3 comprises 16 residues. The CDR3 DNA reads TGTGCCAGCAGCTTGGGCCTAATGACAGCCTACAATGAGCAGTTCTTC. Residues: CASSLGLMTAYNEQFF.

The chain joins TRBV5-4 to TRBJ2-1; 11 bases fit TRBD2. Germline V lookup: CDR1 SGHNT, CDR2 YYREEE (reference sequence). The CDR3 has 16 residues. With 5 bases clipped from V and 4 bases from J, the junction kept 8 bases outside the gene matches. DNA of the CDR3: TGTGCCAGCAGGGGGGAACTAGCGGGAGATTACAATGAGCAGTTCTTC. Protein product: CASRGELAGDYNEQFF.

This clonotype was recorded at least ten times. The chain employs TRBV11-2 and TRBJ2-1, with TRBD2 as a possible D gene (5 bases). Germline V gene lookup returns CDR1 SGHAT and CDR2 FQNNGV. Trimming shortened V by 4 bases and J by 0 bases, and 19 bases separated the two germline ends. This CDR3 is built from 18 residues. CDR3 sequence: CASSSDTSFGSSYNEQFF. DNA of the CDR3: TGTGCCAGCAGCTCCGACACTAGTTTCGGATCCTCCTACAATGAGCAGTTCTTC.

This clonotype was observed at least ten times. This chain joins TRBV11-2 and TRBJ1-2; 8 positions match TRBD1. The V segment lost 6 bases and the J segment 7 bases; nucleotides outside the gene matches: 7. Germline V lookup: CDR1 SGHAT, CDR2 FQNNGV. This CDR3 region has 13 residues. In DNA form, the CDR3 reads TGTGCCAGCAGGTTGACCAGGGGGCTTGGCTACACCTTC. It yields the protein CASRLTRGLGYTF.

This clonotype was found many times. V is TRBV12-3 or TRBV12-4 and J is TRBJ2-5, with D tentatively TRBD2 (5 bases). V was clipped by 8 bases and J by 5 bases, with 6 bases between them. This CDR3 region has 10 residues. The CDR3 region is CASSGETQYF. CDR3 DNA: TGTGCCAGCTCGGGGGAGACCCAGTACTTC.

This clonotype was counted at least ten times. The rearrangement joins TRBV12-3 or TRBV12-4 to TRBJ1-1; D uncertain. V shed 0 bases and J shed 11 bases, with 10 bases lying between them. This CDR3 comprises 12 residues. The CDR3 coding sequence is TGTGCCAGCAGTTTAGCGCTAACCAGGGCTTTCTTT. It translates to CASSLALTRAFF.

This clonotype was recorded many times. This chain uses TRBV29-1 with TRBJ2-1, with 12 bases identical to TRBD2. CDR1 and CDR2 from the germline V gene are SQVTM and ANQGSEA. CDR3 size: 12 residues. The V segment lost 6 bases and the J segment 6 bases; nucleotides outside the gene matches: 0. The CDR3 DNA is TGCAGCGTGGGACTAGCGGGCAATGAGCAGTTCTTC. Protein: CSVGLAGNEQFF.

This clonotype was recorded at least ten times. V is TRBV19 and J is TRBJ2-2; 7 bases line up with TRBD2. Germline CDR1 is LNHDA and CDR2 is SQIVND (reference sequence). The CDR3 covers 13 residues. V shed 6 bases, J shed 6 bases, and the junction held 4 bases outside the gene matches. CDR3 protein: CASSSSGSGELFF. The CDR3 nucleotides are TGTGCCAGTAGCTCTAGCGGATCCGGGGAGCTGTTTTTT.

The chain links TRBV7-9 to TRBJ1-1, with D perhaps TRBD1 (5 bases). CDR3 length: 17 amino acids. Trimming removed 1 base at V and 6 bases at J, with 21 bases between. Germline values: CDR1 SEHNR, CDR2 FQNEAQ (reference sequence). CDR3 coding DNA: TGTGCCAGCAGCTTAGGCAAGTGGGCAGGGAAACTCGCTGAAGCTTTCTTT. Its protein is CASSLGKWAGKLAEAFF.

This clonotype has ten or more counts. V and J are TRBV12-3 or TRBV12-4 and TRBJ1-1; D gene unclear. V lost 5 bases and J lost 4, with 11 bases in between. The CDR3 spans 13 residues. CDR3 amino acids: CASSPWQTTEAFF. CDR3 nucleotide sequence: TGTGCCAGCAGTCCTTGGCAAACCACTGAAGCTTTCTTT.

Many counts were recorded for this clonotype. The rearrangement joins TRBV30 to TRBJ2-2; 7 nucleotides match TRBD2. CDR1 and CDR2 (germline): GTSNPN, SVGIG (reference sequence). This CDR3 has 14 residues. Losses at the gene ends were 2 bases for V and 6 bases for J; bases not matched to a gene: 6. CDR3 nucleotide sequence: TGTGCCTGGAGTATTGGACTAGGGCCCGGGGAGCTGTTTTTT. Protein product: CAWSIGLGPGELFF.

In its sample, this clonotype was seen many times. The rearrangement joins TRBV20-1 to TRBJ1-2, with TRBD1 as a possible D gene (5 bases). The germline V gene encodes CDR1 DFQATT and CDR2 SNEGSKA (reference sequence). CDR3 length: 12 amino acids. V lost 2 bases, J lost 4 bases, and 8 bases lay in between. The CDR3 DNA reads TGCAGTGCTAGACCCGACAGCTATGGCTACACCTTC. Translating gives CSARPDSYGYTF.

This clonotype was detected ten times or more. The rearrangement joins TRBV18 to TRBJ1-2; D not resolved. CDR1 is KGHSH and CDR2 is LQKENI in the germline V gene. With 6 bases removed from V and 4 bases from J, the gap between germline ends came to 18 bases. There are 15 residues in the CDR3. This CDR3 is CASSLLVQPPYGYTF. CDR3 coding DNA: TGTGCCAGCTCCCTCCTTGTACAGCCACCCTATGGCTACACCTTC.

This clonotype has at least ten counts. This chain links TRBV10-3 with TRBJ1-5; no reliable D call. The CDR3 sequence is 14 residues long. CDR1 ENHRY and CDR2 SYGVKD come from the germline V gene. The ends were cut back, 4 bases at V and 3 bases at J, with 10 bases in the middle. The CDR3 nucleotides read TGTGCCATCAGTGCCGCGGCAGACAATCAGCCCCAGCATTTT. Encoded protein: CAISAAADNQPQHF.

This clonotype was observed many times. The chain recombines TRBV4-2 with TRBJ2-2; 10 bases map to TRBD1. This CDR3 has 16 amino acids. Germline trimming cut 3 bases from V and 4 bases from J; bases unmatched to any gene: 5. Germline lookup yields CDR1 LGHNA and CDR2 YNFKEQ. CDR3: CASSHPDRGRTGELFF. The CDR3 nucleotides read TGTGCCAGCAGCCATCCCGACAGGGGGCGCACCGGGGAGCTGTTTTTT.

Many counts were recorded for this clonotype. The chain joins TRBV20-1 to TRBJ1-1, with a weak D call TRBD1 (5 bases). The length of the CDR3 is 12 residues. V was cut by 4 bases and J by 4 bases, with 10 bases left in between. Germline V gene lookup returns CDR1 DFQATT and CDR2 SNEGSKA (reference sequence). CDR3 region: CSATPRGTEAFF. CDR3 DNA: TGCAGTGCTACTCCGAGGGGCACTGAAGCTTTCTTT.

This clonotype was seen repeatedly, ten times or more. V gene TRBV20-1 combines with J gene TRBJ1-3, with unresolved D. The CDR3 spans 17 residues. Trimming cost V 3 bases and J 0 bases, with 18 bases left between them. Per the germline V gene, CDR1 is DFQATT and CDR2 is SNEGSKA (reference sequence). CDR3 coding DNA: TGCAGTGCTAGCGACCCTTTTTCCGGGGTCTCTGGAAACACCATATATTTT. Translation gives CSASDPFSGVSGNTIYF.

This clonotype has a handful of counts. The chain carries TRBV3-1 and TRBJ2-2; 12 positions agree with TRBD2. With 9 bases clipped from V and 5 bases from J, the junction kept 7 bases outside the gene matches. The CDR3 is made up of 15 amino acids. Germline V CDR1 and CDR2: LGHDT, YNNKEL (reference sequence). The CDR3 reads CASLAGGVRTGELFF. The CDR3 DNA reads TGTGCCAGTCTAGCGGGAGGGGTTCGGACCGGGGAGCTGTTTTTT.

This clonotype was found many times. V and J are TRBV5-1 and TRBJ1-1, with a possible D match to TRBD1 (5 bases). Germline CDR1 is SGHRS and CDR2 is YFSETQ. The CDR3 has 17 residues. V shed 0 bases and J shed 3 bases, with 18 bases lying between them. CDR3 amino acids: CASSLEGVGRADTEAFF. In DNA form, the CDR3 reads TGCGCCAGCAGCTTGGAAGGGGTTGGGCGGGCTGACACTGAAGCTTTCTTT.

CDR3 region: CASSSGDPMSEAFF. Here the CDR3 DNA reads TGTGCCAGCAGCTCGGGAGACCCCATGTCTGAAGCTTTCTTT. This chain connects TRBV7-9 to TRBJ1-1; D remains unclear. Germline V gene data show CDR1 as SEHNR and CDR2 as FQNEAQ (reference sequence). The CDR3 runs to 14 residues. V was pared by 4 bases and J by 6 bases, with 15 bases between.

This clonotype was seen ten or more times. The chain couples TRBV28 to TRBJ1-2; D perhaps matches TRBD1 (5 bases). The CDR3 covers 12 residues. Looked up from germline, CDR1 is MDHEN and CDR2 is SYDVKM. V was pared by 7 bases and J by 3 bases, with 9 bases between. DNA for the CDR3: TGTGCCAGCACTCAGGGTTACTATGGCTACACCTTC. Translation gives CASTQGYYGYTF.

This clonotype was detected many times. This chain links TRBV7-6 with TRBJ2-7; D is perhaps TRBD2 (6 bases). Germline V gene data show CDR1 as SGHVS and CDR2 as FNYEAQ. This CDR3 comprises 15 residues. Deletions cut 5 bases from V and 2 bases from J, with 16 bases between. The CDR3 coding sequence is TGTGCCAGCAGCGCTCAGGCGGGGCGAGCCTACGAGCAGTACTTC. Translating gives CASSAQAGRAYEQYF.

The chain links TRBV5-4 to TRBJ2-3, with 7 bases fitting TRBD2. Trimming took 1 base from V and 2 from J; bases not matched to a gene: 4. Germline V lookup: CDR1 SGHNT, CDR2 YYREEE (reference sequence). This CDR3 has 15 amino acids. CDR3 region: CASSLLLADTDTQYF. The CDR3 bases are TGTGCCAGCAGCTTGTTGCTAGCGGACACAGATACGCAGTATTTT.

This clonotype occurred a few times. This chain joins TRBV7-2 and TRBJ2-5; TRBD2 matches at 7 bases. CDR3 length equals 13 residues. Trimming took 2 bases from V and 4 from J; bases not matched to a gene: 1. The germline V gene encodes CDR1 SGHTA and CDR2 FQGNSA. The CDR3 here is CASSLKRGETQYF. In nucleotides, the CDR3 is TGTGCCAGCAGCTTAAAGCGGGGAGAGACCCAGTACTTC.

There are many counts of this clonotype. The V call is TRBV12-3 or TRBV12-4, the J call TRBJ2-7; possible D gene TRBD2, 6 bases. V lost 3 bases, J lost 5 bases, and 14 bases lay in between. CDR3 length equals 14 residues. The DNA for the CDR3 is TGTGCCAGCAGTTTTAGCGGCGGTTTTCACGAGCAGTACTTC. Amino acids: CASSFSGGFHEQYF.

This clonotype occurred many times. This chain uses TRBV29-1 with TRBJ2-7, with D possibly matching TRBD1 (5 bases). Per germline, CDR1 SQVTM and CDR2 ANQGSEA. Trimming took off 4 bases at V and 3 bases at J, with 10 bases between the two ends. CDR3 size: 12 residues. As DNA, the CDR3 is TGCAGCGTTGTGCAGGGAATCTACGAGCAGTACTTC. Translated, it gives CSVVQGIYEQYF.